This TCR beta chain was identified during a study of T cells in localized non-small cell lung cancer. Clones were read by immunoSEQ multiplex PCR, and TCRdb kept only the in-frame ones, dropping some. The table lists around 53,000 clones, around three quarters of them singletons, with 3.5% to 5.5% in the top ten. In the case of this clone: Its matching antigen is unknown.

The CDR3 extends over 14 amino acids. V lost 5 bases, J lost 4 bases, and 16 bases lay in between. Germline V gene lookup returns CDR1 GTSNPN and CDR2 SVGIG (reference sequence). Study-level results: Adjacent uninvolved lung tissue had the highest T cell clonality, exceeding tumor. Appearance in adjacent lung was seen for a median around 58 of the top 100 tumor clones. Since sequencing was restricted to only one region of the tumor, intratumor heterogeneity remains a possibility.

This chain connects TRBV30 to TRBJ2-3; a weak D match, TRBD1 (5 bases). The sequencing here drew on PBMCs, taken before any cancer treatment. The receptor was derived from a woman aged 40-70 years with stage II lung adenocarcinoma. As DNA, the CDR3 is TGTGCCTGGTCGCAAGGGGCTGGCGCAGATACGCAGTATTTT. It yields the protein CAWSQGAGADTQYF.